The clone carrying this T cell receptor (beta chain) was observed at least ten times. Its antigen is not identified. The sample originates from a study of T-cell reconstitution after alpha-beta-depleted transplantation in children. Points from the study as a whole: It was newly produced T cells that mostly accounted for T-cell counts and diversity one year after transplant. There were reportedly several hundred expanded graft clones from which alpha-beta T cells came about two months after transplant. Recipient T cells and thymic progenitors that survived were the source of the high TCRbeta diversity seen at day 60 in some patients.

Unique molecular identifiers featured in how the TCRbeta library was prepared. One entry per CDR3 protein results from TCRdb running MiXCR on the PCR reads. The data show around 700,000 distinct CDR3 sequences, roughly 13% seen once. The V and J ends lost 0 bases and 2 bases respectively, with 16 bases between them. CDR1 is MNHEY, CDR2 SVGAGI, per germline. The CDR3 covers 17 residues. This chain uses TRBV6-5 with TRBJ1-1; D gene uncertain. This TCR came from a girl aged 2 to 9 with congenital amegakaryocytic thrombocytopenia, due to receive a stem cell transplant. Here the sequenced sample was PBMCs, taken before TCRalphabeta/CD19-depleted stem cell transplant. The CDR3 is CASSYSSRYGLNTEAFF. DNA for the CDR3: TGTGCCAGCAGTTACTCGTCTAGGTACGGATTAAACACTGAAGCTTTCTTT.